Listed here are 32 T cell receptor beta chains from one sample, sequenced in a study of blood T cell repertoires in COVID-19 (dated by TCRdb to 2019 to 2021). The receptor library was made with the immunoSEQ multiplex PCR assay. TCRdb took over this immuneACCESS table, retaining in-frame rearrangements with V and J assigned. Such tables are incomplete; in checked studies, under half of the missing clones stem from an unresolved V gene, and the remainder is unexplained. The sample table contains more than 80,000 clones; only one count was recorded for about 85% of them. Of the sample, 2% to 2.5% is held by the ten largest clones. The sequenced material came from peripheral blood. These receptors all come from a woman aged 70 to 79 with acute or convalescent COVID-19.

V gene TRBV6-6 combines with J gene TRBJ2-7; 7 nucleotides line up with TRBD1. Germline CDR1 MNHNY, CDR2 SVGAGI (reference sequence). The CDR3 totals 14 residues. V lost 0 bases, J lost 2 bases, and 1 base stayed unmatched. The chain's CDR3 is CASSYSGQTYEQYF. Written as DNA, the CDR3 is TGTGCCAGCAGTTACTCGGGACAGACCTACGAGCAGTACTTC.

This clone has a single count. This chain connects TRBV28 to TRBJ1-2; D is perhaps TRBD1 (6 bases). This CDR3 is 15 amino acids long. Germline V gives CDR1 MDHEN, CDR2 SYDVKM. V shed 1 base and J shed 6 bases, with 15 bases lying between them. The CDR3 sequence: CASSLSSSAGDGYTF. CDR3 nucleotide sequence: TGTGCCAGCAGTTTATCAAGTTCGGCAGGGGATGGCTACACCTTC.

V usage is TRBV27 and J usage is TRBJ1-2, with 9 positions matching TRBD1. The germline V gene encodes CDR1 MNHEY and CDR2 SMNVEV (reference sequence). CDR3 length: 12 amino acids. Germline trimming cut 9 bases from V and 4 bases from J; bases unmatched to any gene: 3. CDR3 in DNA: TGTGCCAGTGCGACAGGGGGCTATGGCTACACCTTC. This translates into CASATGGYGYTF.

The chain recombines TRBV5-4 with TRBJ2-5, with 9 bases matching TRBD2. This CDR3 spans 15 amino acids. The V gene end was trimmed by 7 bases and the J gene end by 2 bases; junction bases not matched to a gene: 9. CDR1 SGHNT and CDR2 YYREEE come from the germline V gene (reference sequence). CDR3 coding DNA: TGTGCCAGCCCCCGCGGGGGGGATGCTCAAGAGACCCAGTACTTC. Translated, it gives CASPRGGDAQETQYF.

The chain combines TRBV5-1 with TRBJ2-5; D uncertain. The germline V gene encodes CDR1 SGHRS and CDR2 YFSETQ. This CDR3 region has 14 residues. With 0 bases removed from V and 3 bases from J, the gap between germline ends came to 9 bases. The CDR3: CASSLGVREETQYF. DNA of the CDR3: TGCGCCAGCAGCTTGGGGGTTCGGGAAGAGACCCAGTACTTC.

The chain is built from TRBV27 and TRBJ2-5; 7 bases line up with TRBD1. This CDR3 has 14 amino acids. The germline V gene has CDR1 MNHEY and CDR2 SMNVEV (reference sequence). The V and J ends lost 7 bases and 5 bases, in that order; junction bases with no gene match: 10. CDR3 coding DNA: TGTGCCAGCAAATTTAGGGGGCTGGCGGAGACCCAGTACTTC. This translates into CASKFRGLAETQYF.

This clone was seen once. This chain joins TRBV6-5 and TRBJ1-3; no clear D. Germline-derived CDR1 and CDR2 are MNHEY and SVGAGI. Trimming removed 0 bases at V and 1 base at J, with 10 bases between. This CDR3 comprises 16 residues. CDR3: CASSYSSLRSGNTIYF. The CDR3 DNA reads as TGTGCCAGCAGTTACTCATCGCTGAGATCTGGAAACACCATATATTTT.

V and J are TRBV5-5 and TRBJ1-2; weak D call: TRBD1 (5 bases). Germline V gives CDR1 SGHKS, CDR2 YYEKEE (reference sequence). This CDR3 is built from 14 residues. Trimming stripped 0 bases from V and 4 bases from J, with 10 bases between. CDR3 DNA: TGTGCCAGCAGCTTGGCAGGGCCGGTCTATGGCTACACCTTC. Translation gives CASSLAGPVYGYTF.

J is TRBJ1-1 and V is TRBV5-1, with TRBD1 matching over 10 bases. CDR1 and CDR2 (germline): SGHRS, YFSETQ. The CDR3 has 15 amino acids. Germline trimming cut 3 bases from V and 6 bases from J; bases unmatched to any gene: 8. CDR3 region: CASSWIPGQGSEAFF. The CDR3 DNA reads as TGCGCCAGCAGCTGGATACCGGGACAGGGGTCTGAAGCTTTCTTT.

The chain has TRBV7-9 and TRBJ1-2; 7 bases align to TRBD1. The germline CDR1 and CDR2 sequences are SEHNR and FQNEAQ (reference sequence). After removal of 4 bases from V and 8 bases from J, the junction contained 13 bases not matched to a gene. The CDR3 spans 15 residues. The CDR3: CASSSPSRQGNGYTF. In nucleotides, the CDR3 is TGTGCCAGCAGCTCCCCGTCGCGACAGGGCAACGGCTACACCTTC.

The chain couples TRBV7-8 to TRBJ1-1; 10 nucleotides match TRBD1. This CDR3 has 16 residues. The V gene's germline CDR1 is SGHVS and CDR2 FQNEAQ. V was clipped by 5 bases and J by 10 bases; unmatched bases: 16. The CDR3 DNA sequence: TGTGCCAGCAGCCCTCGACAGGGGGCAGGTGACCCGGGAGCTTTCTTT. The encoded protein is CASSPRQGAGDPGAFF.

This rearrangement joins TRBV2 to TRBJ1-4, with a weak D call TRBD1 (6 bases). Deletions cut 5 bases from V and 8 bases from J, with 12 bases between. From germline, CDR1 is SNHLY and CDR2 FYNNEI. This CDR3 has 13 residues. The CDR3 DNA reads as TGTGCCAGCAGTCCAATAACAGGGGAAAAACTGTTTTTT. This encodes CASSPITGEKLFF.

V usage is TRBV7-3 and J usage is TRBJ1-2; D unresolved. Germline assignment: CDR1 SGHTA and CDR2 FQGTGA. The V gene lost 1 base and the J gene lost 4 bases, with 7 bases spanning the gap. CDR3 size: 13 residues. In DNA form, the CDR3 reads TGTGCCAGCAGCTTAAACGGGGTCTATGGCTACACCTTC. This codes for CASSLNGVYGYTF.

V usage is TRBV6-5 and J usage is TRBJ1-1, with D possibly matching TRBD1 (6 bases). CDR1 MNHEY and CDR2 SVGAGI come from the germline V gene. The CDR3 runs to 12 residues. The V end lost 7 bases, the J end lost 4 bases, and 10 bases lay between the germline ends. The CDR3 DNA is TGTGCCAGCAATGCAGGGGCCACTGAAGCTTTCTTT. Translation gives CASNAGATEAFF.

Only one count was recorded for this clone. This chain uses TRBV7-9 with TRBJ1-1; tentative D call: TRBD1 (5 bases). CDR1 and CDR2 (germline): SEHNR, FQNEAQ (reference sequence). CDR3 length: 14 amino acids. V was cut by 7 bases and J by 4 bases, with 16 bases left in between. CDR3 nucleotide sequence: TGTGCCAGCACCCCGTCGGGGGAATCCACTGAAGCTTTCTTT. This codes for CASTPSGESTEAFF.

The genes are TRBV11-3 and TRBJ2-1, with D perhaps matching TRBD1 (6 bases). The ends were cut back, 1 base at V and 9 bases at J, with 16 bases in the middle. CDR1 is SGHNT, CDR2 YENEEA, per germline. CDR3 length: 15 residues. The CDR3 bases are TGTGCCAGCAGCTTAGGCACAGGGAGAGGTAGTGAGCAGTTCTTC. This translates into CASSLGTGRGSEQFF.

As DNA, the CDR3 is TGTGCCAGCAGTTACTTGGGTACGGGACAGGAAAAAAAACTGTTTTTT. Encoded protein: CASSYLGTGQEKKLFF. The chain combines TRBV6-6 with TRBJ1-4, with 8 bases aligning to TRBD1. The junction had 10 bases not matched to a gene; V was cut back by 1 base and J by 9 bases. This CDR3 spans 16 amino acids. Per the germline V gene, CDR1 is MNHNY and CDR2 is SVGAGI (reference sequence).

V gene TRBV5-1 combines with J gene TRBJ1-5, with D maybe TRBD1 (5 bases). Germline V gene data show CDR1 as SGHRS and CDR2 as YFSETQ. The CDR3 sequence is 16 residues long. V dropped 0 bases and J dropped 5 bases, with 15 bases sitting between them. This CDR3 is CASSLEGPLGDQPQHF. DNA for the CDR3: TGCGCCAGCAGCTTGGAAGGCCCATTAGGGGATCAGCCCCAGCATTTT. The full variable domain, rest sourced from reference TRBV5-1 and TRBJ1-5, is KAGVTQTPRYLIKTRGQQVTLSCSPISGHRSVSWYQQTPGQGLQFLFEYFSETQRNKGNFPGRFSGRQFSNSRSEMNVSTLELGDSALYLCASSLEGPLGDQPQHFGDGTRLSIL.

The chain's CDR3 is CASSQDQYSYTF. CDR3 nucleotides: TGTGCCAGCAGCCAAGATCAGTATAGCTACACCTTC. The J gene is TRBJ1-2, the V gene TRBV4-2; D ambiguous. The CDR3 is 12 residues long. Germline CDR1 and CDR2: LGHNA and YNFKEQ. Trimming removed 0 bases at V and 9 bases at J, with 8 bases between.

This sequence joins TRBV11-3 and TRBJ2-5; perhaps TRBD1 as D (6 bases). V gave up 0 bases and J gave up 13 bases, with 12 bases separating them. The CDR3 is 12 amino acids. The germline V gene has CDR1 SGHNT and CDR2 YENEEA. The CDR3 spells CASSLEGALRYF. As DNA, the CDR3 is TGTGCCAGCAGCTTAGAGGGGGCTTTACGGTACTTC.

The chain has TRBV12-3 or TRBV12-4 and TRBJ2-2; D gene unclear. The CDR3 extends over 13 amino acids. The V end lost 3 bases, the J end lost 1 base, and 3 bases lay between the germline ends. The CDR3 DNA reads TGTGCCAGCAGTTTGCGGAACACCGGGGAGCTGTTTTTT. It yields the protein CASSLRNTGELFF.

The chain carries TRBV5-6 and TRBJ1-6; D not certain. CDR3 size: 17 residues. The V gene lost 0 bases and the J gene lost 4 bases, with 14 bases spanning the gap. The germline gives CDR1 SGHDT, CDR2 YYEEEE. The CDR3 loop reads CASSLVLAGRYNSPLHF. The CDR3, as DNA: TGTGCCAGCAGCTTGGTCTTAGCGGGGAGGTATAATTCACCCCTCCACTTT.

V usage is TRBV19 and J usage is TRBJ1-5; perhaps TRBD1 as D (5 bases). The CDR3 extends over 14 amino acids. The V gene lost 4 bases and the J gene lost 2 bases, with 9 bases spanning the gap. The germline gives CDR1 LNHDA, CDR2 SQIVND (reference sequence). CDR3 sequence reads: CASSRTRGNQPQHF. CDR3 nucleotides: TGTGCCAGTAGTAGAACCAGGGGCAATCAGCCCCAGCATTTT.

The chain has TRBV30 and TRBJ1-2, with TRBD1 as a possible D gene (6 bases). The CDR3 is made up of 14 amino acids. V was trimmed by 2 bases and J by 7 bases, leaving 17 bases between them. CDR1 and CDR2 from the germline V gene are GTSNPN and SVGIG (reference sequence). CDR3 in amino acids: CAWSTPTGFGGYTF. The CDR3 coding sequence is TGTGCCTGGAGTACCCCGACAGGATTCGGTGGCTACACCTTC.

V usage is TRBV5-5 and J usage is TRBJ2-7, with 10 bases identical to TRBD2. This CDR3 has 15 residues. J gave up 2 bases and V 4 bases, and 6 bases lay outside the gene matches. CDR1 and CDR2 from the germline V gene are SGHKS and YYEKEE (reference sequence). DNA of the CDR3: TGTGCCAGCAGCCCGCTAGCGGGGGCGACCTACGAGCAGTACTTC. This translates into CASSPLAGATYEQYF.

This clone came up a few times. The chain carries TRBV6-6 and TRBJ2-1, with a tentative D call TRBD1 (6 bases). There are 14 residues in the CDR3. V lost 1 base to trimming and J lost 7 bases, with 11 bases between them. The V gene's germline CDR1 is MNHNY and CDR2 SVGAGI (reference sequence). The CDR3 loop reads CASSYLGAGNEQFF. The CDR3 region has the DNA TGTGCCAGCAGTTACTTGGGGGCTGGGAATGAGCAGTTCTTC.

The J gene is TRBJ2-5, the V gene TRBV6-5; TRBD1 is a possible D gene (5 bases). The germline V and J ends were trimmed by 7 bases and 1 base, with 13 bases remaining between them. Germline loops: CDR1 MNHEY, CDR2 SVGAGI. There are 14 residues in the CDR3. This CDR3 is CASKGSVGQETQYF. The DNA of the CDR3 is TGTGCCAGCAAGGGGTCGGTTGGCCAAGAGACCCAGTACTTC.

DNA of the CDR3: TGTGCCAGCAGCTCCGTTCCCGGGACAGGGGGCGCTGATCGGTATGGCTACACCTTC. It translates to CASSSVPGTGGADRYGYTF. The rearrangement joins TRBV11-3 to TRBJ1-2; TRBD1 aligns across 12 bases. Germline V gene data show CDR1 as SGHNT and CDR2 as YENEEA. The V and J ends lost 4 bases and 5 bases, in that order; junction bases with no gene match: 17. This CDR3 has 19 residues.

This clone was found once. The J gene is TRBJ1-4, the V gene TRBV12-3 or TRBV12-4; D ambiguous. The CDR3 length is 11 residues. The V end lost 2 bases, the J end lost 8 bases, and 3 bases lay between the germline ends. The CDR3 sequence: CASSLSEKLFF. The CDR3, as DNA: TGTGCCAGCAGTTTAAGCGAAAAACTGTTTTTT.

The chain carries TRBV6-5 and TRBJ1-5; TRBD1 matches at 8 bases. CDR1 is MNHEY and CDR2 is SVGAGI in the germline V gene. V shed 7 bases, J shed 7 bases, and the junction held 6 bases outside the gene matches. There are 13 residues in the CDR3. CDR3 amino acids: CASTPGGGQPQHF. As DNA, the CDR3 is TGTGCCAGCACCCCAGGGGGCGGGCAGCCCCAGCATTTT.

The gene calls are TRBV29-1 and TRBJ2-7; 9 nucleotides match TRBD1. The CDR3 length is 14 residues. V shed 2 bases and J 5 bases; nucleotides not matched to a gene: 7. Germline lookup yields CDR1 SQVTM and CDR2 ANQGSEA. CDR3: CSVERGTGYNEQYF. In DNA form, the CDR3 reads TGCAGCGTTGAACGCGGGACAGGGTATAACGAGCAGTACTTC.

The J gene is TRBJ2-7, the V gene TRBV6-1, with 7 positions matching TRBD2. V lost 1 base, J lost 4 bases, and 7 bases stayed unmatched. Looked up from germline, CDR1 is MNHNS and CDR2 is SASEGT. This CDR3 is 15 amino acids long. CDR3 loop: CASSEGGAGVYEQYF. In DNA form, the CDR3 reads TGTGCCAGCAGTGAAGGAGGGGCGGGGGTGTACGAGCAGTACTTC.